This T cell receptor beta chain is drawn from a study of blood T cell repertoires in COVID-19. Overall study context: Whether acute or convalescent, the COVID-19 samples came from the United States, Italy and Spain. PBMCs, B-cell-depleted T cells, or T cells were the source of the cDNA or gDNA that made up the material.

The germline V gene encodes CDR1 SGHNT and CDR2 YENEEA. Trimming pared 3 bases from V and 0 bases from J, leaving 6 bases between. The CDR3 runs to 14 residues. The table came from immunoSEQ multiplex PCR; TCRdb's copy has only in-frame clones and leaves some out. Counted here are some 240,000 clones, roughly 85% occurring once; the ten biggest clones make up 2% to 3%. For this clone: Other DNA sequences in this sample translate to the same CDR3.

Seattle patient enrollment occurred during active infection, with longitudinal follow-up thereafter. The V gene is TRBV11-3, the J gene TRBJ1-3, with D unresolved. The specimen was peripheral blood. This TCR was sampled from a woman in her 70s with COVID-19, enrolled during active disease. For the CDR3, the DNA is TGTGCCAGCAGCTTTTACAGCTCTGGAAACACCATATATTTT. It encodes CASSFYSSGNTIYF.